Sequencing of this T cell receptor (beta chain) was carried out in a study of T-cell memory formation after mild COVID-19. General study findings and limits: Whether day 37 second-wave clones are SARS-CoV-2-specific was not confirmed. A second wave expanding day 15 to 37 was CD4+-biased; contracting clones were balanced.

This clonotype occurred once. Antigen specificity is unknown. TCRdb redid the calling of the 5' RACE reads with MiXCR, one entry per CDR3 protein. The repertoire has around 320,000 distinct CDR3 sequences, around 27% of them found once; the top ten carry 13%. The ends lost 5 bases at V and 1 base at J; junction bases unmatched: 9. Germline V gene sequence: CDR1 SGDLS, CDR2 YYNGEE. The CDR3 extends over 15 amino acids. This sequence was found in an adult woman who had mild COVID-19 (a few samples of this study predate the infection). Cell type and time point are not known. The sequencing sample was made of PBMCs or a T cell subset sorted from them (not recorded which). The gene calls are TRBV9 and TRBJ2-7; 7 nucleotides line up with TRBD1. In DNA, the CDR3 is TGTGCCAGCAGTCGCACAGGGGATTTATCCTACGAGCAGTACTTC. Translating gives CASSRTGDLSYEQYF.